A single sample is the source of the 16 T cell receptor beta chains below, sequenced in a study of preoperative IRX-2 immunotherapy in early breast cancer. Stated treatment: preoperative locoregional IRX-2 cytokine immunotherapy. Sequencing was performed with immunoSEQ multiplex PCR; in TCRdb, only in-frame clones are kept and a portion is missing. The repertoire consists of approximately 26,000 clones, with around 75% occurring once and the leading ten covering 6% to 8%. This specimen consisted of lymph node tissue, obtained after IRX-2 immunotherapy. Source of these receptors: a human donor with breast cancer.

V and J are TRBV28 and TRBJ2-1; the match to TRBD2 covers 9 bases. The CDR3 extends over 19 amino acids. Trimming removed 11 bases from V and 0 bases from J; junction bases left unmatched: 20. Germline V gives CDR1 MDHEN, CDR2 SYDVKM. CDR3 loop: CAPQRGLAGLSSSYNEQFF. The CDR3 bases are TGTGCCCCACAGCGCGGGCTAGCGGGACTGTCCAGCTCCTACAATGAGCAGTTCTTC. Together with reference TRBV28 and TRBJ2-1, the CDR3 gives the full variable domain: DVKVTQSSRYLVKRTGEKVFLECVQDMDHENMFWYRQDPGLGLRLIYFSYDVKMKEKGDIPEGYSVSREKKERFSLILESASTNQTSMYLCAPQRGLAGLSSSYNEQFFGPGTRLTVL.

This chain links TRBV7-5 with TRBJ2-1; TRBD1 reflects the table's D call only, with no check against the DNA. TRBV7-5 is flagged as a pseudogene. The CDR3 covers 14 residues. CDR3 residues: CASSLEIQGYEQFF. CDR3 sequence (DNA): TGTGCCAGCAGCTTGGAGATACAGGGGTATGAGCAGTTCTTC.

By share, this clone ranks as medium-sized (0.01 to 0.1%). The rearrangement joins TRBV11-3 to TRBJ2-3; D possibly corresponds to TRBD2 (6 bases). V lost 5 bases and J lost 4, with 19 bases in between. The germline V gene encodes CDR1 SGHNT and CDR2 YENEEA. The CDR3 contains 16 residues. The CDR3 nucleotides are TGTGCCAGCAGCCAAAACCCGGAGGGCCGCCCAGATACGCAGTATTTT. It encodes CASSQNPEGRPDTQYF.

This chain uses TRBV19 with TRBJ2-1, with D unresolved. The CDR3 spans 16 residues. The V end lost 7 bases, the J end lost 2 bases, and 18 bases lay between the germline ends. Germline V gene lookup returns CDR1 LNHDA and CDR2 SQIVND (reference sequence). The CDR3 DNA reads TGTGCCAGTACCTCTCCCTTTAGGGCGACCTACAATGAGCAGTTCTTC. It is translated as CASTSPFRATYNEQFF.

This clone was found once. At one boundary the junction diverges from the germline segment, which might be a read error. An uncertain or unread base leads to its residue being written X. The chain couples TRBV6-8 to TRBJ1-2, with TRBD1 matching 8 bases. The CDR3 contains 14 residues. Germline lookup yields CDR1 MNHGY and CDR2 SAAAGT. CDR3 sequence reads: CXSSYGQGTYGYTF. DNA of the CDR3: TGTGYCAGCAGTTACGGACAGGGTACCTATGGCTACACCTTC.

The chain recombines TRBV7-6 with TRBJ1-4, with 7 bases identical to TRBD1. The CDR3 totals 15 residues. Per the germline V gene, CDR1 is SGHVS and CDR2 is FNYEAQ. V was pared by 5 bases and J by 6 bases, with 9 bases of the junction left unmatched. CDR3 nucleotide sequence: TGTGCCAGCAGCCCGGGAAAGGGGGCTCATGAAAAACTGTTTTTT. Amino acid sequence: CASSPGKGAHEKLFF.

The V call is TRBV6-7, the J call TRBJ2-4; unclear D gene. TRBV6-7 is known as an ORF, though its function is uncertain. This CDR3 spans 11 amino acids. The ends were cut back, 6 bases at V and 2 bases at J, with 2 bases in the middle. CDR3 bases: TGTGCCAGCAGCCCCAAAAACATTCAGTACTTC. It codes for CASSPKNIQYF.

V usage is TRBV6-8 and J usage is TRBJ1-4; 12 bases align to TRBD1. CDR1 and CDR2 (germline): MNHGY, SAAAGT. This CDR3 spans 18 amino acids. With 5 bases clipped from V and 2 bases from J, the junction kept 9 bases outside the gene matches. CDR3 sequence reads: CASSDPGTGGLTNEKLFF. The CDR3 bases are TGTGCCAGCAGTGACCCGGGGACAGGGGGCTTGACTAATGAAAAACTGTTTTTT.

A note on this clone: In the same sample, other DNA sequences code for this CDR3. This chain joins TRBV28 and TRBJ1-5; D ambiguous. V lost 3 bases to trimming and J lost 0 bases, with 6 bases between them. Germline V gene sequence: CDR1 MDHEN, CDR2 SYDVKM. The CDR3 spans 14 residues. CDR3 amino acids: CASSFRYSNQPQHF. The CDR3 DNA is TGTGCCAGCAGTTTCCGCTATAGCAATCAGCCCCAGCATTTT.

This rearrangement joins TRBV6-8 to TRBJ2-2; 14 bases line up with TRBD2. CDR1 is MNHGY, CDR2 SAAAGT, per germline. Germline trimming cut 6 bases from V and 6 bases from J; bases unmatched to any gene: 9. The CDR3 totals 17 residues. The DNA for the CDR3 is TGTGCCAGCAGGCCCTTACCGGGACTAGCGGGAGCCGGGGAGCTGTTTTTT. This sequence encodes CASRPLPGLAGAGELFF.

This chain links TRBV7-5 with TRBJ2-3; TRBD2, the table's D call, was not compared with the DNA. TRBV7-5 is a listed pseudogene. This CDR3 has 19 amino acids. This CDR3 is CASIPASPLAGVRTDTQYF. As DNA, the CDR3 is TGTGCCAGCATCCCTGCTTCTCCTTTAGCGGGAGTAAGGACAGATACGCAGTATTTT.

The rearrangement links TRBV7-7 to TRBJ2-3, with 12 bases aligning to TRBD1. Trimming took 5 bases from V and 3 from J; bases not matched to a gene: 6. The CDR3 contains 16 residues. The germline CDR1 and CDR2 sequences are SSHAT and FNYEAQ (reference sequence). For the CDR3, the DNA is TGTGCCAGCAGCCTGGGACAGGGGGCGGAGACAGATACGCAGTATTTT. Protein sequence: CASSLGQGAETDTQYF. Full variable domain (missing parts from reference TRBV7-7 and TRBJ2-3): GAGVSQSPRYKVTKRGQDVTLRCDPISSHATLYWYQQALGQGPEFLTYFNYEAQPDKSGLPSDRFSAERPEGSISTLTIQRTEQRDSAMYRCASSLGQGAETDTQYFGPGTRLTVL.

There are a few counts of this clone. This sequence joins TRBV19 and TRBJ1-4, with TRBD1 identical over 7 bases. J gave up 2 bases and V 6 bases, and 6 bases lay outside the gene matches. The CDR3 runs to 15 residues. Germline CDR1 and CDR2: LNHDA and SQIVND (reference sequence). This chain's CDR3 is CASRSRGLTNEKLFF. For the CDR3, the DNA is TGTGCCAGTAGATCGAGGGGGCTGACTAATGAAAAACTGTTTTTT.

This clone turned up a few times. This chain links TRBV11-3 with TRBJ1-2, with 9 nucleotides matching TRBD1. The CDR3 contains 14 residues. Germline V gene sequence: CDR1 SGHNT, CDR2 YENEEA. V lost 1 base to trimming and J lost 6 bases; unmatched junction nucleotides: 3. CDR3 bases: TGTGCCAGCAGCTTAGGGGGACAGGGCGATGGCTACACCTTC. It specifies CASSLGGQGDGYTF.

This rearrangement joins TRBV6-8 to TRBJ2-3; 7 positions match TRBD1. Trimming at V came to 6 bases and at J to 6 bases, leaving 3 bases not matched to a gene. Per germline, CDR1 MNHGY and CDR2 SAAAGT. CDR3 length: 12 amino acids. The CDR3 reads CASSLQGDTQYF. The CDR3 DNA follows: TGTGCCAGCAGCTTACAGGGGGATACGCAGTATTTT.

Written as DNA, the CDR3 is TGTGCCAGTAGTATAGGCAAACTAGGAGATACGCAGTATTTT. This encodes CASSIGKLGDTQYF. This chain connects TRBV19 to TRBJ2-3; TRBD2 might be the D (5 bases). Germline V gene lookup returns CDR1 LNHDA and CDR2 SQIVND (reference sequence). Trimming removed 1 base from V and 5 bases from J, with 10 bases in between. This CDR3 spans 14 amino acids.